This T cell receptor beta chain was retrieved from a study of shared clonotypes between healthy human individuals. About this clone itself: Antigen: not known.

Germline-derived CDR1 and CDR2 are MDHEN and SYDVKM. Trimming cost V 5 bases and J 10 bases; bases outside gene matches: 16. The CDR3 sequence is 15 residues long. An even split of each subset's genomic DNA across several immunoSEQ plates was performed. Libraries were prepared by immunoSEQ multiplex PCR; TCRdb keeps only in-frame clonotypes and omits some of them. This sample has over 2 million clones, with 90% to 95% found just once. General study findings and limits: How much donors shared clonotypes was expected to be affected by sequencing depth.

The chain links TRBV28 to TRBJ1-2; 7 positions match TRBD1. The TCR comes from a man between 18 and 29 years old in good health. The sequencing sample was made of naive CD4+ T cells sorted from blood. Subset meaning: CD45RA+ positively selected. The CDR3 DNA sequence: TGTGCCAGCAGTCCAAAGGGGCAGGGGGTCGGTATCTACACCTTC. Protein product: CASSPKGQGVGIYTF.